Shown below are 5 T cell receptor beta chains from a single sample sequenced in a study of cytomegalovirus exposure and HLA in healthy donors. Use of 60 Vbeta and 13 Jbeta primers characterized the PCR. The method was immunoSEQ multiplex PCR; TCRdb's version includes in-frame clones alone and lacks a portion of them. The sample holds approximately 100,000 clones, around 82% seen once. Sequenced sample: PBMCs. Every receptor here comes from a woman between 50 and 59 years old in good health and CMV-seropositive.

This chain links TRBV27 with TRBJ1-5; 7 bases are a match to TRBD1. From germline, CDR1 is MNHEY and CDR2 SMNVEV (reference sequence). Trimming removed 0 bases from V and 5 bases from J; junction bases left unmatched: 4. CDR3 length: 15 residues. The CDR3 sequence is CASSLSRQGDQPQHF. DNA for the CDR3: TGTGCCAGCAGTTTATCTCGGCAGGGGGATCAGCCCCAGCATTTT.

This chain joins TRBV21-1 and TRBJ2-7; TRBD2, as called in the table, went unchecked against the DNA. TRBV21-1 counts as a pseudogene. This CDR3 has 16 amino acids. The chain's CDR3 is CASSFRTSGGTYEQYF. The CDR3 coding sequence is TGTGCCAGCAGCTTTCGGACTAGCGGGGGGACCTACGAGCAGTACTTC.

The chain has TRBV12-5 and TRBJ2-2; TRBD1 matches at 8 bases. CDR1 and CDR2 (germline): LGHNT, FRNRAP. This CDR3 is built from 13 residues. J lost 5 bases, V lost 8 bases, and 4 bases had no gene match. The DNA of the CDR3 is TGTGCTAGTCGAGGACAGGGAACCGGGGAGCTGTTTTTT. The encoded protein is CASRGQGTGELFF. The full variable domain, rest sourced from reference TRBV12-5 and TRBJ2-2, is DARVTQTPRHKVTEMGQEVTMRCQPILGHNTVFWYRQTMMQGLELLAYFRNRAPLDDSGMPKDRFSAEMPDATLATLKIQPSEPRDSAVYFCASRGQGTGELFFGEGSRLTVL.

The gene calls are TRBV4-2 and TRBJ1-5, with D possibly TRBD1 on 5 matching bases. This CDR3 is 15 amino acids long. V was cut by 3 bases and J by 6 bases, with 15 bases left in between. The germline V gene has CDR1 LGHNA and CDR2 YNFKEQ. The DNA of the CDR3 is TGTGCCAGCAGCCAGAGGGTGGGGGGTGGTCAGCCCCAGCATTTT. This gives the protein CASSQRVGGGQPQHF.

This clone was counted a few times. The chain carries TRBV18 and TRBJ2-2; unclear D gene. This CDR3 comprises 12 residues. Germline-derived CDR1 and CDR2 are KGHSH and LQKENI. The V end was cut by 9 bases, the J end by 5 bases, with 10 bases between. The CDR3 loop reads CASLPETGELFF. In DNA form, the CDR3 reads TGTGCCAGTCTCCCGGAGACCGGGGAGCTGTTTTTT.